The clone carrying this T cell receptor beta chain was observed a handful of times. The antigen is undetermined. Trimming cost V 0 bases and J 9 bases; bases outside gene matches: 5. The CDR3 is 13 amino acids. Germline V gene lookup returns CDR1 SGHRS and CDR2 YFSETQ. A universal primer site was added by template switching, and unique molecular identifiers were carried by the cDNA. MiXCR, run by TCRdb on the 5' RACE reads, gives a single entry per CDR3 protein. The data show around 1.7 million distinct CDR3 sequences, with about 31% seen just once and roughly 0.3% held by the top ten. This sample stems from a study of identical twins. Study findings and constraints: High-abundance cord blood beta clonotypes had fewer insertions; memory repertoires showed none. Findings depended on cross-sectional statistics rather than tracking the same donors. Modelling approaches yielded underestimates of out-of-frame TCR alpha sharing between monozygotic twins.

Sequenced material: cord blood. The clonotype originates from a newborn girl in good health. The genes are TRBV5-1 and TRBJ1-1, with 7 bases matching TRBD1. In DNA form, the CDR3 reads TGCGCCAGCAGCTTGGATGACAGGGCTAAAGCTTTCTTT. This translates into CASSLDDRAKAFF.